The 15 T cell receptor beta chains reported below all come from one sample, sequenced in a study of blood T cell repertoires in COVID-19. Sequencing used immunoSEQ multiplex PCR; TCRdb keeps in-frame clones, though not all of them. Among some 230,000 clones listed, about 79% were seen once. The sequenced material came from PBMCs or T cells enriched from blood (not recorded which). The source of these receptors is a woman in her forties with acute COVID-19.

V gene TRBV6-1 combines with J gene TRBJ1-4, with 7 bases lining up with TRBD1. CDR3 length equals 14 residues. Germline V CDR1 and CDR2: MNHNS, SASEGT. V lost 6 bases, J lost 8 bases, and 9 bases stayed unmatched. CDR3 amino acids: CASRVQGTNEKLFF. Written as DNA, the CDR3 is TGTGCCAGCAGGGTACAGGGGACGAACGAAAAACTGTTTTTT.

The chain links TRBV19 to TRBJ1-1, with a possible D match to TRBD1 (5 bases). Germline-derived CDR1 and CDR2 are LNHDA and SQIVND (reference sequence). V was pared by 9 bases and J by 1 base, with 12 bases between. CDR3 length: 13 amino acids. This CDR3 reads CASDSTENTEAFF. The CDR3 coding sequence is TGTGCCAGCGATTCGACAGAGAACACTGAAGCTTTCTTT.

The CDR3 reads CASSLETDIAKNIQYF. DNA of the CDR3: TGCGCCAGCAGCTTAGAAACAGATATAGCCAAAAACATTCAGTACTTC. This chain links TRBV5-1 with TRBJ2-4; D remains unclear. The CDR3 runs to 16 residues. The V gene lost 2 bases and the J gene lost 0 bases, with 12 bases spanning the gap. Germline V CDR1 and CDR2: SGHRS, YFSETQ.

The genes are TRBV28 and TRBJ1-2; possible D gene TRBD1, 5 bases. CDR1 MDHEN and CDR2 SYDVKM come from the germline V gene. The CDR3 consists of 16 residues. Trimming cost V 2 bases and J 6 bases, with 19 bases left between them. The CDR3 bases are TGTGCCAGCAGTTTAATCTCCCCGGGGGGGGTGGATGGCTACACCTTC. Its protein product is CASSLISPGGVDGYTF.

The chain couples TRBV28 to TRBJ2-1; 16 bases line up with TRBD2. The CDR3 length is 18 residues. J gave up 9 bases and V 4 bases, and 12 bases lay outside the gene matches. The germline CDR1 and CDR2 sequences are MDHEN and SYDVKM. CDR3 bases: TGTGCCAGCAGTTCAACCGGGACTAGCGGGAGGGTGCGCGGTGAGCAGTTCTTC. The encoded protein is CASSSTGTSGRVRGEQFF.

This chain uses TRBV6-1 with TRBJ2-7; D not certain. The germline V gene encodes CDR1 MNHNS and CDR2 SASEGT. V was pared by 2 bases and J by 4 bases, with 9 bases between. The CDR3 contains 13 residues. CDR3 in DNA: TGTGCCAGCAGTGAACGGCAGGTTTACGAGCAGTACTTC. Its protein is CASSERQVYEQYF.

Points on this clone: This CDR3 is also generated by other DNA sequences in the sample. The V gene is TRBV19, the J gene TRBJ1-1, with a possible D match to TRBD1 (6 bases). CDR1 is LNHDA, CDR2 SQIVND, per germline (reference sequence). The V and J ends lost 4 bases and 1 base respectively, with 7 bases between them. The CDR3 has 13 amino acids. CDR3 sequence reads: CASSTQGNTEAFF. CDR3 DNA: TGTGCCAGTAGTACACAGGGGAACACTGAAGCTTTCTTT. The full variable domain, rest sourced from reference TRBV19 and TRBJ1-1, is DGGITQSPKYLFRKEGQNVTLSCEQNLNHDAMYWYRQDPGQGLRLIYYSQIVNDFQKGDIAEGYSVSREKKESFPLTVTSAQKNPTAFYLCASSTQGNTEAFFGQGTRLTVV.

The chain is built from TRBV21-1 and TRBJ2-7; the D segment call TRBD2 is taken from the table without a DNA check. TRBV21-1 constitutes a pseudogene. This CDR3 has 17 residues. Here the CDR3 reads CASIPPGTSGRRYEQYF. The CDR3 nucleotides read TGTGCCAGCATCCCCCCCGGGACTAGCGGGAGGAGGTACGAGCAGTACTTC.

This chain connects TRBV24-1 to TRBJ2-7; D not resolved. The V end lost 2 bases, the J end lost 1 base, and 11 bases lay between the germline ends. The CDR3 is 15 amino acids. The germline CDR1 and CDR2 sequences are KGHDR and SFDVKD. The CDR3 region has the DNA TGTGCCACCAGTGATTCCGAGGCTGGATCCTACGAGCAGTACTTC. Its translation: CATSDSEAGSYEQYF.

This chain connects TRBV15 to TRBJ1-1, with 8 bases lining up with TRBD1. Germline lookup yields CDR1 LNHNV and CDR2 YYDKDF (reference sequence). With 5 bases clipped from V and 1 base from J, the junction kept 9 bases outside the gene matches. The CDR3 has 16 amino acids. CDR3 amino acids: CATSPRQGRGNTEAFF. The DNA of the CDR3 is TGTGCCACCAGCCCCCGACAGGGGCGGGGGAACACTGAAGCTTTCTTT.

The table lists this clone with a few counts. This chain joins TRBV27 and TRBJ2-5, with TRBD2 matching over 9 bases. Germline CDR1 and CDR2: MNHEY and SMNVEV (reference sequence). The ends lost 6 bases at V and 3 bases at J; junction bases unmatched: 5. The CDR3 spans 14 residues. The CDR3 loop is CASRWTSEKETQYF. CDR3 sequence (DNA): TGTGCCAGCAGATGGACTAGCGAAAAAGAGACCCAGTACTTC.

The chain recombines TRBV5-6 with TRBJ2-7; TRBD2 aligns across 11 bases. This CDR3 comprises 15 residues. Germline CDR1 and CDR2: SGHDT and YYEEEE. Losses at the gene ends were 4 bases for V and 2 bases for J; bases not matched to a gene: 5. The CDR3 DNA reads TGTGCCAGCAGCCGAGGGACTAGCGGACCCTACGAGCAGTACTTC. It is translated as CASSRGTSGPYEQYF. The full variable domain, completed using reference TRBV5-6 and TRBJ2-7, is DAGVTQSPTHLIKTRGQQVTLRCSPKSGHDTVSWYQQALGQGPQFIFQYYEEEERQRGNFPDRFSGHQFPNYSSELNVNALLLGDSALYLCASSRGTSGPYEQYFGPGTRLTVT.

This clone was recorded a few times. This rearrangement joins TRBV14 to TRBJ1-2; 7 bases fit TRBD1. The junction had 1 base not matched to a gene; V was cut back by 2 bases and J by 4 bases. The CDR3 spans 13 residues. Germline V gene data show CDR1 as SGHDN and CDR2 as FVKESK. In nucleotides, the CDR3 is TGTGCCAGCAGCCAAAGGGACAGCTATGGCTACACCTTC. Protein: CASSQRDSYGYTF.

The J gene is TRBJ1-5, the V gene TRBV19, with 7 positions matching TRBD1. Trimming took 5 bases from V and 1 from J; bases not matched to a gene: 8. The length of the CDR3 is 16 residues. Germline V gives CDR1 LNHDA, CDR2 SQIVND (reference sequence). CDR3 residues: CASSLQTGASNQPQHF. CDR3 DNA sequence: TGTGCCAGTAGTCTACAAACAGGGGCCAGCAATCAGCCCCAGCATTTT.

The chain links TRBV5-4 to TRBJ1-6; 7 nucleotides agree with TRBD1. The CDR3 is 15 residues long. Germline values: CDR1 SGHNT, CDR2 YYREEE (reference sequence). After removal of 4 bases from V and 3 bases from J, the junction contained 4 bases not matched to a gene. CDR3 bases: TGTGCCAGCAGCGGCGGACAGGACTATAATTCACCCCTCCACTTT. Encoded protein: CASSGGQDYNSPLHF.